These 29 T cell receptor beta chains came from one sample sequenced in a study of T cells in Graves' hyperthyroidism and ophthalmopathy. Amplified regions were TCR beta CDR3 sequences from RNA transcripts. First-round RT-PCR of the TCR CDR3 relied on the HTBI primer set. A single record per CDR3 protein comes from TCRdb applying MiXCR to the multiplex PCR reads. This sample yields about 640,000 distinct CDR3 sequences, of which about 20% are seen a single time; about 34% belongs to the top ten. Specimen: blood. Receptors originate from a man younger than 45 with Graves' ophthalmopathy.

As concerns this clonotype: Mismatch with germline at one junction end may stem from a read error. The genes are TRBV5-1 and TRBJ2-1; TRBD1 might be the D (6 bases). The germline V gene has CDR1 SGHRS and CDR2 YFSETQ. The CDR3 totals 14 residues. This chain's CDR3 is CASSLGGPNNGQFF. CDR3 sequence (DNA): TGCGCCAGCAGCTTAGGGGGACCCAACAATGGGCAGTTCTTC.

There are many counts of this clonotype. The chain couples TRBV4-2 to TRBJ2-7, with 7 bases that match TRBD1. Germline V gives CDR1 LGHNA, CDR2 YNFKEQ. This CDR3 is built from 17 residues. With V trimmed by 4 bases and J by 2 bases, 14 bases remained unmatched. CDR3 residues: CASSPTGVLVNPYEQYF. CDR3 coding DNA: TGTGCCAGCAGCCCCACAGGGGTCCTAGTTAATCCCTACGAGCAGTACTTC.

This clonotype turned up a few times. The CDR3 loop is CASSLFGLSSYNEQFF. CDR3 nucleotides: TGTGCCAGCAGCTTATTTGGGCTAAGCTCCTACAATGAGCAGTTCTTC. The chain has TRBV7-9 and TRBJ2-1, with D uncertain. Per the germline V gene, CDR1 is SEHNR and CDR2 is FQNEAQ (reference sequence). This CDR3 has 16 residues. Trimming shortened V by 2 bases and J by 0 bases, and 11 bases separated the two germline ends.

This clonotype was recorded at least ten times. CDR3 protein: CASSLQGPYEQYF. DNA of the CDR3: TGCGCCAGCAGCCTACAGGGGCCCTACGAGCAGTACTTC. The chain has TRBV5-1 and TRBJ2-7; 7 bases line up with TRBD1. Per germline, CDR1 SGHRS and CDR2 YFSETQ. The junction had 3 bases not matched to a gene; V was cut back by 4 bases and J by 2 bases. The CDR3 has 13 amino acids.

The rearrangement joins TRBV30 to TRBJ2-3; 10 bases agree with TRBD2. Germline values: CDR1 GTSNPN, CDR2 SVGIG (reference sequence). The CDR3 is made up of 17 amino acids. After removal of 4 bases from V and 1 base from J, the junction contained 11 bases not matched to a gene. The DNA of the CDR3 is TGTGCCTGGACAGGGGGCAAACTAGCGGGACGCACAGATACGCAGTATTTT. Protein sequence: CAWTGGKLAGRTDTQYF.

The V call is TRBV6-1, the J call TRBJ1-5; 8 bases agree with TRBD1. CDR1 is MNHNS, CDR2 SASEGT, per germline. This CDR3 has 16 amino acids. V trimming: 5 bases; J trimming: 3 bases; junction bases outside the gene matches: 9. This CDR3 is CASSLRTGTNNQPQHF. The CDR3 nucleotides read TGTGCCAGCAGTCTTAGGACAGGGACAAACAATCAGCCCCAGCATTTT.

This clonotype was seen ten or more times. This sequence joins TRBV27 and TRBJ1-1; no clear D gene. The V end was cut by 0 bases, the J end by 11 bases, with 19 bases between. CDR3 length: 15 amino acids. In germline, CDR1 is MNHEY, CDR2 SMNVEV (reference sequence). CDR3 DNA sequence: TGTGCCAGCAGTTTATCCTCGCAGGCTTCCTACACCGCTTTCTTT. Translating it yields CASSLSSQASYTAFF.

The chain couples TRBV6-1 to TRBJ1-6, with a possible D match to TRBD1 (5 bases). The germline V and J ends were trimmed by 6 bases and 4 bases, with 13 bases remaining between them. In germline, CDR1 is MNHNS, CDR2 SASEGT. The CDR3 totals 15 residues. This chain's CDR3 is CASSTRQLYNSPLHF. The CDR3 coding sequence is TGTGCCAGCAGCACAAGACAGCTTTATAATTCACCCCTCCACTTT.

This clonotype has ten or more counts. Here the CDR3 DNA reads TGTGCCAGCAGTTTTATTCTGGGAGGCTACACCTTC. Translated: CASSFILGGYTF. The chain employs TRBV28 and TRBJ1-2, with D unresolved. This CDR3 comprises 12 residues. Germline lookup yields CDR1 MDHEN and CDR2 SYDVKM. Trimming cost V 3 bases and J 8 bases, with 10 bases left between them.

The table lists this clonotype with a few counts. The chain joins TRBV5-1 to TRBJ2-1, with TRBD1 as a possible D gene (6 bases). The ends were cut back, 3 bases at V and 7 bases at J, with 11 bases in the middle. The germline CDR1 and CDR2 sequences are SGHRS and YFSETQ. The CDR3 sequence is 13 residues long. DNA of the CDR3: TGCGCCAGCAGCTGGGGGCTGGGGAATGAGCAGTTCTTC. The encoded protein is CASSWGLGNEQFF.

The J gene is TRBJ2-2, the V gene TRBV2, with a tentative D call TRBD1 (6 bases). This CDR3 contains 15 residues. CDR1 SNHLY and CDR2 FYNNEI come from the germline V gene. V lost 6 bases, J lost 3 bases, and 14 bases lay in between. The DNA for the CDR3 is TGTGCCAGCAGGGCCCGGGACACCTACACCGGGGAGCTGTTTTTT. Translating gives CASRARDTYTGELFF.

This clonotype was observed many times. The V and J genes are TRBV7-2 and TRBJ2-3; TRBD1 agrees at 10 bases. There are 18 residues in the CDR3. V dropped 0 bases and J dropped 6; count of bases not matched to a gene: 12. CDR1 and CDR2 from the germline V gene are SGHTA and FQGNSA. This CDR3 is CASSLAPAGTGAQDTQYF. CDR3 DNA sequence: TGTGCCAGCAGCTTAGCGCCCGCCGGGACAGGGGCACAGGATACGCAGTATTTT.

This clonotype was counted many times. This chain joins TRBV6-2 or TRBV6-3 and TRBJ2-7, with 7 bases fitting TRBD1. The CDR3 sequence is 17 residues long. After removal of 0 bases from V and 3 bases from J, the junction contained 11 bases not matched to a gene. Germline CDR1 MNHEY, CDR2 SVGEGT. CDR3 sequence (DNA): TGTGCCAGCAGTTACTCGTCAAGGGGACAGCCCAACTACGAGCAGTACTTC. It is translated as CASSYSSRGQPNYEQYF.

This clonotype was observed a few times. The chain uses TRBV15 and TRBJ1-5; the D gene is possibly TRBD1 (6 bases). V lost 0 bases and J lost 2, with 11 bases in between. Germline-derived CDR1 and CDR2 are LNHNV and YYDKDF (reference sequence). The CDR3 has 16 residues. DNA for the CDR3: TGTGCCACCAGCAGAGATCGGGGGGCTCGCAATCAGCCCCAGCATTTT. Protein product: CATSRDRGARNQPQHF.

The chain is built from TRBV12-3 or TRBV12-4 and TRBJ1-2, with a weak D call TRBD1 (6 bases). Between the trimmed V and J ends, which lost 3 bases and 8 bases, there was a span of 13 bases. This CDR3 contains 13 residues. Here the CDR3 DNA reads TGTGCCAGCAGTTTGAACAGGGAGAGCGGCTACACCTTC. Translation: CASSLNRESGYTF.

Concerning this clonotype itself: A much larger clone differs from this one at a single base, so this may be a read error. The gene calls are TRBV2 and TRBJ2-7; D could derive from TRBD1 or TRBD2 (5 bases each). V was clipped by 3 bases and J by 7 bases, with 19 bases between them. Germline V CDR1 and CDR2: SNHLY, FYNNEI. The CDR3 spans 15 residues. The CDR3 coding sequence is TGTGCCAGCAGTGACGGGACCACCAGAATCAATGAGCAGTACTTC. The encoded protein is CASSDGTTRINEQYF.

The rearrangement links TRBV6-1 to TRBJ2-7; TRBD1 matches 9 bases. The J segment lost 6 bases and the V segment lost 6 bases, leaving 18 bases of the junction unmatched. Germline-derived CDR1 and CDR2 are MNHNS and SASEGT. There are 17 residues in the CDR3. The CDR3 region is CASSAGTGLLRGREQYF. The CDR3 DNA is TGTGCCAGCAGCGCCGGGACAGGGCTATTACGGGGGCGCGAGCAGTACTTC.

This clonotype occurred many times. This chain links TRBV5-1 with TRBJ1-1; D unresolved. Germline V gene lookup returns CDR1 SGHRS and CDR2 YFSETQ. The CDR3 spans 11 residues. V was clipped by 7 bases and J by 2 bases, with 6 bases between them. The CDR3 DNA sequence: TGCGCCAGCGTAAATAACACTGAAGCTTTCTTT. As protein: CASVNNTEAFF.

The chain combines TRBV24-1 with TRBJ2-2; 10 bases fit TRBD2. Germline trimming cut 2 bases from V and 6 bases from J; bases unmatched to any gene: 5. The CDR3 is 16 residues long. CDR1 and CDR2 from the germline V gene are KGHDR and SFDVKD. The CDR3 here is CATSDSGLAHSGELFF. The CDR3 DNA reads TGTGCCACCAGTGATTCGGGACTAGCGCATTCCGGGGAGCTGTTTTTT.

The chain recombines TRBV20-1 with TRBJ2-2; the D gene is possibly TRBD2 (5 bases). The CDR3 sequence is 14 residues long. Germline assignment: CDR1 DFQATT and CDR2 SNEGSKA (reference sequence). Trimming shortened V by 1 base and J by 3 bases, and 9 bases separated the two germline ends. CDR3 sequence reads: CSARGELDTGELFF. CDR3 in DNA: TGCAGTGCTAGAGGGGAGCTAGACACCGGGGAGCTGTTTTTT.

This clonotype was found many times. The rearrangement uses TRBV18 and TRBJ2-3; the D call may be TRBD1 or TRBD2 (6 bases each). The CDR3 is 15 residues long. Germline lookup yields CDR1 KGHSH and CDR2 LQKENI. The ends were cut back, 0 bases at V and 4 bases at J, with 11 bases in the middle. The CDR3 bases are TGTGCCAGCTCACCACCAATGGGGGGCTCAGATACGCAGTATTTT. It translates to CASSPPMGGSDTQYF. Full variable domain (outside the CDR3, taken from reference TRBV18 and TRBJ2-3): NAGVMQNPRHLVRRRGQEARLRCSPMKGHSHVYWYRQLPEEGLKFMVYLQKENIIDESGMPKERFSAEFPKEGPSILRIQQVVRGDSAAYFCASSPPMGGSDTQYFGPGTRLTVL.

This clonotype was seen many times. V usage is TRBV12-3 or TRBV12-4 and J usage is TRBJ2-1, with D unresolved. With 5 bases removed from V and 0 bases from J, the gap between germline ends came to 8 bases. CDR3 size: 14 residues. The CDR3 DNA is TGTGCCAGCAGTACCTCGACCTCCTACAATGAGCAGTTCTTC. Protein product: CASSTSTSYNEQFF.

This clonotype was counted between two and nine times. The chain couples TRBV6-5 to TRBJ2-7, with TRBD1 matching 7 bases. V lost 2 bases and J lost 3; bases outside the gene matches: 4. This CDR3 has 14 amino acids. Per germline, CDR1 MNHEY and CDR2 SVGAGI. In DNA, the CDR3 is TGTGCCAGCAGTTACACAGGGGCGGACTACGAGCAGTACTTC. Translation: CASSYTGADYEQYF.

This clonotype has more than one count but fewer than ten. In nucleotides, the CDR3 is TGTGCCTGGTCCCTTGGGCTAGCGGGAGTCGGTGAGCAGTTCTTC. Translation: CAWSLGLAGVGEQFF. V gene TRBV30 combines with J gene TRBJ2-1; 10 positions agree with TRBD2. CDR1 is GTSNPN, CDR2 SVGIG, per germline (reference sequence). The CDR3 has 15 residues. J was trimmed by 9 bases and V by 5 bases; bases with no gene match: 13.

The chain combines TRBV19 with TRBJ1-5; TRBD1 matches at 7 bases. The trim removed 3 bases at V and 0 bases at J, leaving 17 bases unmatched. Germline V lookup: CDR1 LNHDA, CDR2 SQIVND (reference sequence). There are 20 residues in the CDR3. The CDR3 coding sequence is TGTGCCAGTAGTATCCTCCGCGGGACAGACGTCGCTTATAGCAATCAGCCCCAGCATTTT. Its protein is CASSILRGTDVAYSNQPQHF.

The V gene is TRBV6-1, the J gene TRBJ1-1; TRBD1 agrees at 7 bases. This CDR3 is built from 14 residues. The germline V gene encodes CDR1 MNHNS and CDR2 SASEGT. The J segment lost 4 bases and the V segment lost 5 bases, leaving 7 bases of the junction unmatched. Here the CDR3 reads CASSPDRVTTEAFF. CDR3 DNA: TGTGCCAGCAGTCCTGACAGGGTAACCACTGAAGCTTTCTTT.

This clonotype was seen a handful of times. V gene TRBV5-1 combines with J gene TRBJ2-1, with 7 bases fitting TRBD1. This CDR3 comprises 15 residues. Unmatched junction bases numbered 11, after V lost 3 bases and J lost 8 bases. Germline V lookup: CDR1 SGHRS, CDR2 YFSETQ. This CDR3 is CASSSWTGAAHEQFF. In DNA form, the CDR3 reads TGCGCCAGCAGCTCTTGGACAGGAGCGGCACATGAGCAGTTCTTC. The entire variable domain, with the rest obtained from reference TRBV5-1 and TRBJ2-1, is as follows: KAGVTQTPRYLIKTRGQQVTLSCSPISGHRSVSWYQQTPGQGLQFLFEYFSETQRNKGNFPGRFSGRQFSNSRSEMNVSTLELGDSALYLCASSSWTGAAHEQFFGPGTRLTVL.

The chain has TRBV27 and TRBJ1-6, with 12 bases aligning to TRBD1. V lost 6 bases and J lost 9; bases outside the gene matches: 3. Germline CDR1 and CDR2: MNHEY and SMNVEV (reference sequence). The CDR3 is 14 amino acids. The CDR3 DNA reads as TGTGCCAGCAGGGGGACAGGGGGCGGTTCACCCCTCCACTTT. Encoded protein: CASRGTGGGSPLHF.

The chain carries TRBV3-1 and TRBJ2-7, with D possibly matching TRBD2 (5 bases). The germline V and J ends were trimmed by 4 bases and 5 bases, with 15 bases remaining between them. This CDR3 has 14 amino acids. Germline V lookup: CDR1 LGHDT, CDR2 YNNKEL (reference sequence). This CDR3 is CASSPLGGRHEQYF. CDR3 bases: TGTGCCAGCAGCCCCTTAGGAGGTCGGCACGAGCAGTACTTC.